The clone carrying this T cell receptor (beta chain) turned up a few times. Its antigen is unidentified. The source of the sample is a study of cytomegalovirus exposure and HLA in healthy donors. Study-level points and caveats: In a later analysis, specific HLA alleles were associated with 15,000 to 20,000 TCR beta sequences at a 0.05 false discovery rate.

Among the donors, all were healthy bone marrow donors. Donors were ostensibly healthy at sampling, although undocumented immune exposures were probable. PCR was performed using 60 Vbeta and 13 Jbeta primers. Per the original methods: Later work found around 72 million unique TCR beta chains, with approximately 12 million shared. The data were produced by immunoSEQ multiplex PCR, yet TCRdb's version contains in-frame clones alone and is incomplete. V and J calls and clone size come straight from that table; D and trimming were deduced from the DNA. The sample yields approximately 150,000 clones, around 78% seen once. Germline trimming cut 1 base from V and 6 bases from J; bases unmatched to any gene: 4. The CDR3 is 14 residues long. Germline loops: CDR1 SGHTA, CDR2 FQGNSA.

The source is a woman under 30 in good health and CMV-seronegative. This sequence joins TRBV7-2 and TRBJ2-3, with 7 bases matching TRBD1. Specimen: PBMCs. CDR3 region: CASSLGGGWDTQYF. CDR3 sequence (DNA): TGTGCCAGCAGCTTAGGAGGGGGCTGGGATACGCAGTATTTT.